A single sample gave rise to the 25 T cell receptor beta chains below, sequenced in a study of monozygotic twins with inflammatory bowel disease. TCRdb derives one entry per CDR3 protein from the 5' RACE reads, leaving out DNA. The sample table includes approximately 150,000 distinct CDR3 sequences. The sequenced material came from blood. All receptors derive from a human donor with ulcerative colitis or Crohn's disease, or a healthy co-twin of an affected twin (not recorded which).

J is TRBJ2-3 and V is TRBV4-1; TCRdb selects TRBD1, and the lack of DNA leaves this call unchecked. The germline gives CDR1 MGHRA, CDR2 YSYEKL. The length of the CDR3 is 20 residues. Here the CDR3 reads CASSQDPTAVFAGTTDTQYF.

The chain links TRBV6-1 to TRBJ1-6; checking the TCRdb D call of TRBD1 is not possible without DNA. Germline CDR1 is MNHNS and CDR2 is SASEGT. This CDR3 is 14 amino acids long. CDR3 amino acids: CASSPPDSYSPLHF.

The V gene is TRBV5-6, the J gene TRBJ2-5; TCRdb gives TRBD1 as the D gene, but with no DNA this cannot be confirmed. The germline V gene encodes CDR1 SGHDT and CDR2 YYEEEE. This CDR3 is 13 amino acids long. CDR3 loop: CASSYDRKETQYF.

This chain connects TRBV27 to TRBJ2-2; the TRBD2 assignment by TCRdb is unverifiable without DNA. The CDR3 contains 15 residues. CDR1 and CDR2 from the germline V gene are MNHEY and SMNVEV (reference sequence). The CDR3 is CASSLGTWTTGELFF.

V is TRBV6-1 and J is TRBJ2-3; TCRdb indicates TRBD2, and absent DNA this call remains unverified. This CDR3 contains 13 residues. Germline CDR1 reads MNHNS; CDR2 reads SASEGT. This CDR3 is CASSEIVSGGLNF.

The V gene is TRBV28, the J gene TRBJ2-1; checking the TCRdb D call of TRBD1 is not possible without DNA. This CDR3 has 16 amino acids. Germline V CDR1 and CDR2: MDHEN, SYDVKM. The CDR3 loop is CASSTLTGITYNEQFF.

Here the CDR3 reads CSVDARGGGELFF. V usage is TRBV29-1 and J usage is TRBJ2-2; absent DNA, TCRdb's TRBD2 call cannot be checked. This CDR3 is 13 amino acids long. Germline V gives CDR1 SQVTM, CDR2 ANQGSEA.

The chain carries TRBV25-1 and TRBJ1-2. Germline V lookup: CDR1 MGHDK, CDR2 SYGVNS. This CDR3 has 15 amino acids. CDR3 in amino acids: CASSEWEGGSDGYTF.

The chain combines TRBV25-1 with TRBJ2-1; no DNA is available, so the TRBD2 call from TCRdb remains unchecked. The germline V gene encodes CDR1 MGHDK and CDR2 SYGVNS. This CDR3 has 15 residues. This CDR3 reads CASSVSGGPYNEQFF.

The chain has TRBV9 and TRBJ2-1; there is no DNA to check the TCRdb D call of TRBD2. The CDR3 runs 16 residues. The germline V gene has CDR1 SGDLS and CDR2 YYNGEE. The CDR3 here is CASSIDGGSTYNEQFF.

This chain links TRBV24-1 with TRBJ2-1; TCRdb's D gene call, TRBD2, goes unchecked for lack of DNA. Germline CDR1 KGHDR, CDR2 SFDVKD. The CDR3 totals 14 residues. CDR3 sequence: CATSRSGGKYEQFF.

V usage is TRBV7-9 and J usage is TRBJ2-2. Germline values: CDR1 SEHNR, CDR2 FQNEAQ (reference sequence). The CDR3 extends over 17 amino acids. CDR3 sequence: CASSLEVSAANTGELFF.

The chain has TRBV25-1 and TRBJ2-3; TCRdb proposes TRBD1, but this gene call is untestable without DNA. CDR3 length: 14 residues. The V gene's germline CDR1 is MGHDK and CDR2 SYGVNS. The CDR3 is CASSWTGNTDTQYF.

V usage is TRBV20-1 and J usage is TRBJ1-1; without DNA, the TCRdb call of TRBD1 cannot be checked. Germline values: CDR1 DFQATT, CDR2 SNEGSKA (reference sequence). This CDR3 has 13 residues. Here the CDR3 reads CSARTGLNTEAFF.

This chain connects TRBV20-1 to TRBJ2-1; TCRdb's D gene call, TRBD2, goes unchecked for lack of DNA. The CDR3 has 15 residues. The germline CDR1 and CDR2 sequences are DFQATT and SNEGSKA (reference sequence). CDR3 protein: CSAPGTSGRFDEQFF.

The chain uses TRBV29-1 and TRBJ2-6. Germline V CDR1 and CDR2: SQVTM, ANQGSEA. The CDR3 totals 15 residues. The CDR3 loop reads CSVEGTSSGANVLTF.

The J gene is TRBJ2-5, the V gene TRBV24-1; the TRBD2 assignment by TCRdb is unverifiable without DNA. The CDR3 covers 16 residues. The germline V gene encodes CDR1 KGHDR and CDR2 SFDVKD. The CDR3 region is CATSDRTGLAGETQYF.

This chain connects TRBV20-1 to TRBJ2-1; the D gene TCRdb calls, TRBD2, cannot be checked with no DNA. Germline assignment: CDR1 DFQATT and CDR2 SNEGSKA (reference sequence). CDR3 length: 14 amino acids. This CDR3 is CSASLAGVANEQFF.

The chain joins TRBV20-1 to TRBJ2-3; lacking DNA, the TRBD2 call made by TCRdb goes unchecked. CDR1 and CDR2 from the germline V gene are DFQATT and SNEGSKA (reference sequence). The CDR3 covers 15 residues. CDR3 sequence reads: CSALSGSMSTDTQYF.

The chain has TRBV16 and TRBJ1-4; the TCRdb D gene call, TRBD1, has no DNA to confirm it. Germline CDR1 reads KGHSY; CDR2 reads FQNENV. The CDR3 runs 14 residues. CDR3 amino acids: CASSQGQPIEKLFF.

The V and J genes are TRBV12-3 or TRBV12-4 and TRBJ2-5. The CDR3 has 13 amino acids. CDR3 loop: CASTGSNQETQYF.

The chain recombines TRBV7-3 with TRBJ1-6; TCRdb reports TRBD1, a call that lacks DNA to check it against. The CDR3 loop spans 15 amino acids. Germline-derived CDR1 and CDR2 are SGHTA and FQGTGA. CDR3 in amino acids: CASSAGTNYNSPLHF.

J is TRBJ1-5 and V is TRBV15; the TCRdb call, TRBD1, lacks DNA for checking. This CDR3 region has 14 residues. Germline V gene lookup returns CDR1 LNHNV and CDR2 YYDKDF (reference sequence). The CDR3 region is CATSRDGREGPQHF.

The CDR3 loop is CASRPPATYEQYF. This sequence joins TRBV6-5 and TRBJ2-7. This CDR3 has 13 residues. Germline V lookup: CDR1 MNHEY, CDR2 SVGAGI.

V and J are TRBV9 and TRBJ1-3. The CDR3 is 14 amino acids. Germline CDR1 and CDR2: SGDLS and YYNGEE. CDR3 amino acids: CASSIGTGGNTIYF.